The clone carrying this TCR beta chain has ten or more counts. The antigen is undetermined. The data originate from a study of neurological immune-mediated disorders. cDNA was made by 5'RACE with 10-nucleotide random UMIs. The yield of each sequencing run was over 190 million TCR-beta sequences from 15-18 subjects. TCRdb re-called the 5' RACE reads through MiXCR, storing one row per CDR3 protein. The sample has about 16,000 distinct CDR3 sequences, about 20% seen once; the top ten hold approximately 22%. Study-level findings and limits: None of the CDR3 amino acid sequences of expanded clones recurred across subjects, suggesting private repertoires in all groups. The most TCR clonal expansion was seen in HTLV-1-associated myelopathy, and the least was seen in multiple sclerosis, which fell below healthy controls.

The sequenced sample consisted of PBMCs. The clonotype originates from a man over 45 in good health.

The CDR3 nucleotides read TGCAGTGCTAGAGCGTTGGGGCTAGCGGGGAACTACGAGCAGTACTTC. This sequence encodes CSARALGLAGNYEQYF. J is TRBJ2-7 and V is TRBV20-1; TRBD2 matches at 9 bases. Germline CDR1 reads DFQATT; CDR2 reads SNEGSKA (reference sequence). The CDR3 extends over 16 amino acids. With 1 base clipped from V and 3 bases from J, the junction kept 10 bases outside the gene matches.